This entry features one T cell receptor (beta chain) sequence. The antigen is not known. This CDR3 has 16 residues. Trimming removed 6 bases from V and 0 bases from J, with 18 bases in between. In germline, CDR1 is DFQATT, CDR2 SNEGSKA (reference sequence). These data belong to a study of post-analysis software for immune sequencing data. Whole-study results and caveats: There was significantly lower normalized Chao1 diversity in multiple sclerosis patients than in controls.

TCR beta cDNA libraries had unique molecular identifiers. TCRdb passed the PCR reads through MiXCR, listing each CDR3 protein once. Found here are 150,000 or so distinct CDR3 sequences, approximately 35% of them singletons; the top ten hold about 26%. The sequence was collected from a girl under 18 with multiple sclerosis. This chain connects TRBV20-1 to TRBJ2-1, with D unclear. The sequencing here drew on blood, taken after autologous hematopoietic stem cell transplantation. The CDR3 nucleotides read TGCAGTGCCAAGATTCGACTGGGAAGCTCCTACAATGAGCAGTTCTTC. It encodes CSAKIRLGSSYNEQFF.